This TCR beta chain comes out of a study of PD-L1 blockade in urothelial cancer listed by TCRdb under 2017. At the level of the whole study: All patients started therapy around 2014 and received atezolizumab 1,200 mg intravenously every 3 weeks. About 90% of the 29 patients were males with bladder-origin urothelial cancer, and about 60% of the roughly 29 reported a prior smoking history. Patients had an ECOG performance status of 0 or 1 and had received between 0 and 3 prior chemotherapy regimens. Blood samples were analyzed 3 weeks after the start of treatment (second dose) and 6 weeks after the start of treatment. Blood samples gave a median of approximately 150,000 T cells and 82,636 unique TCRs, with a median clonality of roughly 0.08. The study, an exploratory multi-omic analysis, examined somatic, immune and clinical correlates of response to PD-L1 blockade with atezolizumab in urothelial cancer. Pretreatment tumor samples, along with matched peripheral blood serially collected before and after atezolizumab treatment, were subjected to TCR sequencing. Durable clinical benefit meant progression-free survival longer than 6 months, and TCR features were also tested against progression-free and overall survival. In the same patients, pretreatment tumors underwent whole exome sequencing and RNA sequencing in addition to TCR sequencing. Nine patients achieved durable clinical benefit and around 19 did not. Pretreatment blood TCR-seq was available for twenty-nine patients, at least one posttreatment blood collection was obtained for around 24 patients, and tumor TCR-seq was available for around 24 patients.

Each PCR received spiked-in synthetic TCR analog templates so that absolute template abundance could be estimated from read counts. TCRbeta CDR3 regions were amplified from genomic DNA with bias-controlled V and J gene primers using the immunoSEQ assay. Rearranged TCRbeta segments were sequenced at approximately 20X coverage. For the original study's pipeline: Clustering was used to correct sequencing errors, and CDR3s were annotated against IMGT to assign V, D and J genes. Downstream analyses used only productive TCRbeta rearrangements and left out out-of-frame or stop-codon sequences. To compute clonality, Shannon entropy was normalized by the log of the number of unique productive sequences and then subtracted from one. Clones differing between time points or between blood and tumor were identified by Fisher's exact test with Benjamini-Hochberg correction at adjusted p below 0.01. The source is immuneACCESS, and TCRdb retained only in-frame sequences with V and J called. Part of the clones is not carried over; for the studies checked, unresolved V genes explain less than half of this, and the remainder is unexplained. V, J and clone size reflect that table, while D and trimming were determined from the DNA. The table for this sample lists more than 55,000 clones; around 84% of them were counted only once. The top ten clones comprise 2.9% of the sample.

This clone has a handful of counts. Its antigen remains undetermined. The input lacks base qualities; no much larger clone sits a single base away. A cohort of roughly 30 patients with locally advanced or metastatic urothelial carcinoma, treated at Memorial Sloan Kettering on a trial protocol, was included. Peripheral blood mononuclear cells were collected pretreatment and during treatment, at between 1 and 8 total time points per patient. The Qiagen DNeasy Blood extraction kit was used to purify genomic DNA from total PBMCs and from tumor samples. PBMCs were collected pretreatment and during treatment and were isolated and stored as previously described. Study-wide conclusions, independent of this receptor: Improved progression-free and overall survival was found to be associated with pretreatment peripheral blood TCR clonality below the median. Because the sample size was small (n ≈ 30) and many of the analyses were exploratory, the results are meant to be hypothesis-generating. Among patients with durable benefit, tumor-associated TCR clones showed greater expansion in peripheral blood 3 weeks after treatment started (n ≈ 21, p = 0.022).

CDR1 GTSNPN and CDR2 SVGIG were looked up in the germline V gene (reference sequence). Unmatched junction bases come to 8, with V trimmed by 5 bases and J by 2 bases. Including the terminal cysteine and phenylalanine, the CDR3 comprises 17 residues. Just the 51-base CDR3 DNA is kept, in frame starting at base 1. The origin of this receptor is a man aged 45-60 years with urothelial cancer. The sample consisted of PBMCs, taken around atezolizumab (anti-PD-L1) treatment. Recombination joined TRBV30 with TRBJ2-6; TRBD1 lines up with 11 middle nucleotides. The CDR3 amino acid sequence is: CAWHRDRGMAGANVLTF. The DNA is TGTGCCTGGCACCGGGACAGGGGGATGGCTGGGGCCAACGTCCTGACTTTC.